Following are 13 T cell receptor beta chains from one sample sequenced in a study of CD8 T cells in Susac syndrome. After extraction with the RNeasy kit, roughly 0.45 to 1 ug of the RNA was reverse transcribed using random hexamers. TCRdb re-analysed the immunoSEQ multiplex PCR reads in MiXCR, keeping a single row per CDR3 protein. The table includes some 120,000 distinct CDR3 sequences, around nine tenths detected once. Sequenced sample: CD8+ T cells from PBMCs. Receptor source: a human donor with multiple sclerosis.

CDR3 nucleotide sequence: TGCGCCAGCAGCTTGGGGATAGCCAGCACCTACAATGAGCAGTTCTTC. It is translated as CASSLGIASTYNEQFF. V gene TRBV5-1 combines with J gene TRBJ2-1; no definite D call. Trimming took off 0 bases at V and 2 bases at J, with 12 bases between the two ends. CDR1 is SGHRS, CDR2 YFSETQ, per germline. This CDR3 contains 16 residues.

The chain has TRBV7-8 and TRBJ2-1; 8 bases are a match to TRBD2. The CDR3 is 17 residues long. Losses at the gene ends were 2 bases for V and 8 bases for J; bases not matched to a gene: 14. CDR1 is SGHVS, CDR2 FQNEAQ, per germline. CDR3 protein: CASSLSVLAGALDEQFF. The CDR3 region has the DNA TGTGCCAGCAGCTTATCGGTCCTAGCGGGCGCTTTGGATGAGCAGTTCTTC.

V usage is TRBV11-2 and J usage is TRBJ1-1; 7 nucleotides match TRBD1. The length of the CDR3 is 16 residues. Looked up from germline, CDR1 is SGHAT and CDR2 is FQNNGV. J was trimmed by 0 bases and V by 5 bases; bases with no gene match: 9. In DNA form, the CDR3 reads TGTGCCAGCAGCCCCGGGGAGGGGGCCCTGAACACTGAAGCTTTCTTT. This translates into CASSPGEGALNTEAFF. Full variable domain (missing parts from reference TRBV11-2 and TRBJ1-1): EAGVAQSPRYKIIEKRQSVAFWCNPISGHATLYWYQQILGQGPKLLIQFQNNGVVDDSQLPKDRFSAERLKGVDSTLKIQPAKLEDSAVYLCASSPGEGALNTEAFFGQGTRLTVV.

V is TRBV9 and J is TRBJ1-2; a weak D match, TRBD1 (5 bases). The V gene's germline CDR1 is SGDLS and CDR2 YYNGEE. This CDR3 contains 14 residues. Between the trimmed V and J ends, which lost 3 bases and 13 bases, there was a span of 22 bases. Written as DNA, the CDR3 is TGTGCCAGCAGCGCCACTCTTCCGGGACCTACGCTCACCTTC. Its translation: CASSATLPGPTLTF.

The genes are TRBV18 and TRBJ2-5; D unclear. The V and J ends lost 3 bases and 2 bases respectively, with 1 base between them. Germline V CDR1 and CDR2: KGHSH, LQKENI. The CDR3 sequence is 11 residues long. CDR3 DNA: TGTGCCAGCTCACCTCAAGAGACCCAGTACTTC. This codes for CASSPQETQYF.

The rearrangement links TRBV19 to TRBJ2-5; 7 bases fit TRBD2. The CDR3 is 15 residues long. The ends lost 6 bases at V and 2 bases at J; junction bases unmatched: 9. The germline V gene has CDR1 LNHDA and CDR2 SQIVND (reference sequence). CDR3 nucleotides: TGTGCCAGTAGAACTAGACTAGCAGTACAAGAGACCCAGTACTTC. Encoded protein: CASRTRLAVQETQYF.

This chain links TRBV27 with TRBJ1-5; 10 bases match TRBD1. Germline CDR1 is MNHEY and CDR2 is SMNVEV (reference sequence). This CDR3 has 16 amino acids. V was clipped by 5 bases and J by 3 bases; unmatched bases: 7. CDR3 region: CASSLGTGVFNQPQHF. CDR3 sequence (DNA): TGTGCCAGCAGTCTCGGGACAGGGGTTTTCAATCAGCCCCAGCATTTT.

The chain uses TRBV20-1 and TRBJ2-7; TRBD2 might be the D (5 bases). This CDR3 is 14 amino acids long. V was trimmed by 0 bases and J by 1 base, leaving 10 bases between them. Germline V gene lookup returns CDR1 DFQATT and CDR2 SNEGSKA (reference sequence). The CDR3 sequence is CSARDVGESYEQYF. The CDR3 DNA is TGCAGTGCTAGAGATGTCGGGGAGTCCTACGAGCAGTACTTC.

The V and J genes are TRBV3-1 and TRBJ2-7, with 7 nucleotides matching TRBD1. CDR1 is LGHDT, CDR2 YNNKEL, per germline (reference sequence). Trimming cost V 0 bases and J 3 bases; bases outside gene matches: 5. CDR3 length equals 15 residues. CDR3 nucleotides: TGTGCCAGCAGCCAAGAGTTAGGGACAGTCTACGAGCAGTACTTC. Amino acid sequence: CASSQELGTVYEQYF.

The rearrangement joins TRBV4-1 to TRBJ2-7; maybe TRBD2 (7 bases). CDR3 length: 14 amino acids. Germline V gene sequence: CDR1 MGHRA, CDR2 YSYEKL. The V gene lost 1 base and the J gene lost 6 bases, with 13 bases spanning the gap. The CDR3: CASSQGGGGAEQYF. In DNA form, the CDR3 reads TGCGCCAGCAGCCAAGGAGGGGGGGGAGCCGAGCAGTACTTC.

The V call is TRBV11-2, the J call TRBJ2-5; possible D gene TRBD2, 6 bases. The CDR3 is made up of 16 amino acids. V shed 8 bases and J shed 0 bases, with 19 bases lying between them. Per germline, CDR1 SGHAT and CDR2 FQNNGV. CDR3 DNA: TGTGCCAGCCCTCCCCCTACGGGAGTGCACCAAGAGACCCAGTACTTC. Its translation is CASPPPTGVHQETQYF.

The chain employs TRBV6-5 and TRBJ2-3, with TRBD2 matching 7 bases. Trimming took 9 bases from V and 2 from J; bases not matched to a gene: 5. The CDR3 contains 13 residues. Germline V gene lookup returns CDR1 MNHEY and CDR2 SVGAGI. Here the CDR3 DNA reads TGTGCCAGTGGGGCGGGAGACACAGATACGCAGTATTTT. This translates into CASGAGDTDTQYF.

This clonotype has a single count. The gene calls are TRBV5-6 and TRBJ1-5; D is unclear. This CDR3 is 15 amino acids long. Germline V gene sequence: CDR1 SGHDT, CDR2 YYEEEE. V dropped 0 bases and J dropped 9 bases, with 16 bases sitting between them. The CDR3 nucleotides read TGTGCCAGCAGCTTGGGGGGTCGAGGGCCGGGGCCCCAGCATTTT. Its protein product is CASSLGGRGPGPQHF.